This T cell receptor (beta chain) is from a study of T cells after yellow fever vaccination. Study information: Fractions of limited cellularity were prepared by means of SMART-Seq v4 Ultra Low Input. The study's findings and limits: Most primary-vaccination clones reappeared after the booster (approximately 95% CD4, about 88% CD8).

Germline V CDR1 and CDR2: KGHSH, LQKENI. This CDR3 contains 15 residues. J was trimmed by 6 bases and V by 4 bases; bases with no gene match: 11. This clonotype was seen only a few times. As yet, its antigen is unknown. Universal primer sites and UMIs were introduced during 5'RACE template-switching synthesis of TCR cDNA. TCRdb reprocessed the 5' RACE reads via MiXCR and lists one record per CDR3 protein. The profile shows some 320,000 distinct CDR3 sequences, around 4.5% of them singletons. The sequencing used PBMCs, collected 15 days after the yellow fever booster vaccination. The sequence derives from a man between 18 and 29 years old who received the YFV17D yellow fever vaccine. The chain recombines TRBV18 with TRBJ1-2, with 7 bases fitting TRBD1. The CDR3, as DNA: TGTGCCAGCTCACGGGACACCGCAGGGGGACATGGCTACACCTTC. Its translation: CASSRDTAGGHGYTF.